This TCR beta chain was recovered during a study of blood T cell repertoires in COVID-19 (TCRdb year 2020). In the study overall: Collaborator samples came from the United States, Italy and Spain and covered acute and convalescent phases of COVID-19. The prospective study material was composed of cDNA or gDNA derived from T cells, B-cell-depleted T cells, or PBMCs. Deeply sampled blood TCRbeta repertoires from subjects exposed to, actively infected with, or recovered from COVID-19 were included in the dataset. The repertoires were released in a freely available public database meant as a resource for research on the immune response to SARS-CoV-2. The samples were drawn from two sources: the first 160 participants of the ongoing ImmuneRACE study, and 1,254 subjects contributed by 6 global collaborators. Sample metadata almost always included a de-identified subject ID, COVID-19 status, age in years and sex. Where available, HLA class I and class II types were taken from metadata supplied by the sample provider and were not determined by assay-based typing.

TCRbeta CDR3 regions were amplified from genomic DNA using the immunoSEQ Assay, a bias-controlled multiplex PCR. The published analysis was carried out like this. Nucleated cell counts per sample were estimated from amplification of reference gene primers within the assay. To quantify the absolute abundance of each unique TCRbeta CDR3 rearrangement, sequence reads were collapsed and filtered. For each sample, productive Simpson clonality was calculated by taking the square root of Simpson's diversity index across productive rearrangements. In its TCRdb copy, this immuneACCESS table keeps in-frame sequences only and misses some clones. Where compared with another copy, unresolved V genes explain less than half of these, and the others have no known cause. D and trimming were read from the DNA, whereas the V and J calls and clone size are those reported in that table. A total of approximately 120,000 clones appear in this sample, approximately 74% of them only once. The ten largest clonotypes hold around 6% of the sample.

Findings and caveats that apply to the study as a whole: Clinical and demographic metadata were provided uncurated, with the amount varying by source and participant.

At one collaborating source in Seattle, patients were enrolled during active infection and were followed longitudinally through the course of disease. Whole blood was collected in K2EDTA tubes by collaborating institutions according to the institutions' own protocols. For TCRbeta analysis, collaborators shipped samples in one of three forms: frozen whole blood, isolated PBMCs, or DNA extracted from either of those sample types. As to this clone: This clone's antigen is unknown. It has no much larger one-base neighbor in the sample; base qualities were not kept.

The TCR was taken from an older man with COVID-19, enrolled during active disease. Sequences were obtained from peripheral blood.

The CDR3 sequence is CASSLGGVKNIQYF. The nucleotide sequence reads as follows: TGTGCCAGCAGCTTAGGCGGGGTCAAAAACATTCAGTACTTC. The chain couples TRBV5-4 to TRBJ2-4; TRBD2 is perhaps the D gene, given 6 matching bases. The CDR3 runs 14 amino acids, cysteine and phenylalanine included. CDR3 DNA only is kept here, 42 bases in frame from base 1. The germline V gene (reference sequence) specifies SGHNT as CDR1 and YYREEE as CDR2. The trim is 2 bases for V and 3 bases for J, with a gap of 9 bases between the germline ends.